This entry concerns a single T cell receptor (beta chain). The CDR3 loop spans 15 amino acids. The V segment lost 7 bases and the J segment 8 bases; nucleotides outside the gene matches: 13. Germline CDR1 is KGHDR and CDR2 is SFDVKD. Per the original methods: Amplified reference gene primers provided the basis for estimating nucleated cell counts. Repertoires were generated with immunoSEQ multiplex PCR, while TCRdb's copy carries only in-frame clones and drops some. D and trimming were read from the DNA, whereas the V and J calls and clone size are those reported in that table. The profile shows 300,000 to 400,000 clones, about nine tenths of them singletons. The data originate from a study of blood T cell repertoires in COVID-19.

The TCR comes from a woman in her 70s with COVID-19, enrolled during active disease. The chain has TRBV24-1 and TRBJ1-2; 9 nucleotides align to TRBD1. Material: peripheral blood. The CDR3 nucleotides read TGTGCCACCAGCACCAAGACTCAGACAGGGGGGGGCTACACCTTC. Amino acids: CATSTKTQTGGGYTF.